These 28 T cell receptor beta chains originate from one sample sequenced in a study of blood T cell repertoires in COVID-19. TCRdb's table, derived via immunoSEQ multiplex PCR, lists solely in-frame clones and lacks some. Counted here are roughly 140,000 clones, 70% to 90% occurring once; the ten biggest clones make up about 8%. Sequenced: peripheral blood. Receptor source: a woman aged 55-69 years with COVID-19, enrolled during active disease.

CDR3 in DNA: TGCGCCAGCAGACGTGGGACACAATCCTACGAGCAGTACTTC. This codes for CASRRGTQSYEQYF. The chain joins TRBV5-1 to TRBJ2-7; maybe TRBD1 (6 bases). Deletions cut 5 bases from V and 1 base from J, with 13 bases between. The length of the CDR3 is 14 residues. CDR1 is SGHRS, CDR2 YFSETQ, per germline. Combining the CDR3 with reference TRBV5-1 and TRBJ2-7 gives the whole variable domain KAGVTQTPRYLIKTRGQQVTLSCSPISGHRSVSWYQQTPGQGLQFLFEYFSETQRNKGNFPGRFSGRQFSNSRSEMNVSTLELGDSALYLCASRRGTQSYEQYFGPGTRLTVT.

The J gene is TRBJ1-1, the V gene TRBV6-5, with 8 positions matching TRBD1. This CDR3 has 15 amino acids. Germline CDR1 MNHEY, CDR2 SVGAGI. V was pared by 6 bases and J by 3 bases, with 9 bases of the junction left unmatched. CDR3 nucleotide sequence: TGTGCCAGCAGCGTCGCAGGGGGCGGATACACTGAAGCTTTCTTT. Protein product: CASSVAGGGYTEAFF.

The chain has TRBV11-2 and TRBJ2-1; possible D gene TRBD2, 6 bases. This CDR3 comprises 14 residues. The V gene's germline CDR1 is SGHAT and CDR2 FQNNGV. Trimming stripped 1 base from V and 10 bases from J, with 14 bases between. Written as DNA, the CDR3 is TGTGCCAGCAGCTTAGGGGGTCGGCGGGACGAGCAGTTCTTC. Residues: CASSLGGRRDEQFF.

The gene calls are TRBV18 and TRBJ1-1; 7 bases are shared with TRBD1. The germline gives CDR1 KGHSH, CDR2 LQKENI. The V gene end was trimmed by 0 bases and the J gene end by 2 bases; junction bases not matched to a gene: 3. The CDR3 length is 15 residues. CDR3 region: CASSPPTGLNTEAFF. The CDR3 DNA reads as TGTGCCAGCTCACCACCGACAGGGCTCAACACTGAAGCTTTCTTT.

The chain uses TRBV6-6 and TRBJ2-2; D gene ambiguous. CDR1 is MNHNY and CDR2 is SVGAGI in the germline V gene (reference sequence). Between the trimmed V and J ends, which lost 8 bases and 0 bases, there was a span of 7 bases. The CDR3 sequence is 13 residues long. CDR3 sequence (DNA): TGTGCCAGCGTCTCCGCGAACACCGGGGAGCTGTTTTTT. This translates into CASVSANTGELFF.

J is TRBJ2-1 and V is TRBV6-5, with 9 bases matching TRBD1. Germline values: CDR1 MNHEY, CDR2 SVGAGI. The CDR3 is 16 residues long. V shed 4 bases, J shed 4 bases, and the junction held 8 bases outside the gene matches. The CDR3 DNA is TGTGCCAGCAGTTCGTCCGGGGACAGGGCGTACAATGAGCAGTTCTTC. Its translation: CASSSSGDRAYNEQFF.

The chain employs TRBV7-8 and TRBJ2-3; no reliable D call. Trimming took off 5 bases at V and 4 bases at J, with 7 bases between the two ends. Germline CDR1 is SGHVS and CDR2 is FQNEAQ. This CDR3 is built from 12 residues. CDR3 bases: TGTGCCAGCAGCCCCCGGTCAGATACGCAGTATTTT. It is translated as CASSPRSDTQYF.

The V gene is TRBV5-6, the J gene TRBJ1-6; no reliable D call. Trimming left V 3 bases short and J 6 bases short, with 13 bases between. Germline loops: CDR1 SGHDT, CDR2 YYEEEE. The CDR3 is 15 residues long. The CDR3 sequence: CASSWAGKSNSPLHF. In DNA, the CDR3 is TGTGCCAGCAGCTGGGCCGGGAAATCTAATTCACCCCTCCACTTT.

The chain joins TRBV27 to TRBJ1-1, with a weak D call TRBD1 (5 bases). The CDR3 length is 14 residues. Trimming stripped 2 bases from V and 9 bases from J, with 16 bases between. Germline CDR1 is MNHEY and CDR2 is SMNVEV (reference sequence). The CDR3 protein is CASSLRSSGTQAFF. CDR3 DNA: TGTGCCAGCAGTTTAAGATCCTCAGGGACTCAAGCTTTCTTT.

The chain is built from TRBV18 and TRBJ2-5; weak D call: TRBD2 (6 bases). Per germline, CDR1 KGHSH and CDR2 LQKENI. The germline V and J ends were trimmed by 0 bases and 4 bases, with 12 bases remaining between them. The CDR3 covers 15 residues. CDR3 amino acids: CASSPPGWGGETQYF. The CDR3 bases are TGTGCCAGCTCACCACCCGGCTGGGGAGGAGAGACCCAGTACTTC.

This clone has a handful of counts. The chain joins TRBV15 to TRBJ2-7; the D gene is possibly TRBD1 (5 bases). The CDR3 contains 13 residues. V was shortened by 0 bases and J by 5 bases, with 8 bases between the two germline ends. Germline CDR1 is LNHNV and CDR2 is YYDKDF (reference sequence). Written as DNA, the CDR3 is TGTGCCACCAGCAGAGATCCCAGGGACGAGCAGTACTTC. Translating it yields CATSRDPRDEQYF.

The rearrangement uses TRBV23-1 and TRBJ2-7; tentatively, D is TRBD2 (6 bases). TRBV23-1 has ORF status, its function being uncertain. This CDR3 comprises 15 residues. V gave up 7 bases and J gave up 0 bases, with 16 bases separating them. The CDR3 region is CASTPHGGSSYEQYF. In DNA, the CDR3 is TGCGCCAGCACCCCCCACGGGGGAAGCTCCTACGAGCAGTACTTC.

V and J are TRBV12-3 or TRBV12-4 and TRBJ1-1; D is uncertain. The CDR3 is 12 residues long. Deletions cut 5 bases from V and 3 bases from J, with 7 bases between. The chain's CDR3 is CASSLGDTEAFF. CDR3 sequence (DNA): TGTGCCAGCAGTCTGGGAGACACTGAAGCTTTCTTT.

The gene calls are TRBV13 and TRBJ1-3, with D perhaps matching TRBD1 (6 bases). The ends were cut back, 8 bases at V and 0 bases at J, with 17 bases in the middle. Germline V lookup: CDR1 PRHDT, CDR2 FYEKMQ (reference sequence). This CDR3 is built from 16 residues. The CDR3 is CASVVSWDNSGNTIYF. The CDR3 coding sequence is TGTGCCAGCGTGGTGAGCTGGGACAACTCTGGAAACACCATATATTTT.

CDR3 sequence reads: CASSPRGLTEAFF. The CDR3 DNA is TGTGCCAGCTCACCGCGGGGGCTCACTGAAGCTTTCTTT. The chain uses TRBV18 and TRBJ1-1, with D perhaps matching TRBD1 (6 bases). Trimming took off 3 bases at V and 4 bases at J, with 9 bases between the two ends. The CDR3 contains 13 residues. Germline values: CDR1 KGHSH, CDR2 LQKENI.

V gene TRBV28 combines with J gene TRBJ2-1; TRBD1 agrees at 12 bases. Germline CDR1 is MDHEN and CDR2 is SYDVKM. V was clipped by 11 bases and J by 7 bases; unmatched bases: 12. The CDR3 totals 15 residues. The CDR3 region has the DNA TGTGCCTCCCGACCCGGGACAGGGGGCCGGAATGAGCAGTTCTTC. Its translation: CASRPGTGGRNEQFF.

The rearrangement uses TRBV23-1 and TRBJ2-7; 14 bases fit TRBD2. TRBV23-1 is identified as an open reading frame with a role that is uncertain. The CDR3 extends over 17 amino acids. The trim removed 0 bases at V and 2 bases at J, leaving 3 bases unmatched. CDR3 residues: CASSQSGTSGGAYEQYF. For the CDR3, the DNA is TGCGCCAGCAGTCAATCGGGGACTAGCGGGGGCGCCTACGAGCAGTACTTC.

The rearrangement links TRBV21-1 to TRBJ2-2; no DNA check was done on the table's D call, TRBD1. TRBV21-1 is an annotated pseudogene. The CDR3 totals 20 residues. CDR3 coding DNA: TGTGCCAGCAGCAAAGACGCGGGCAGGGGCCCCATAGAGGTCTCCGGGGAGCTGTTTTTT. Its translation: CASSKDAGRGPIEVSGELFF.

The chain is built from TRBV23-1 and TRBJ1-1; 7 bases match TRBD1. TRBV23-1 is an open reading frame, and its role is uncertain. The ends lost 2 bases at V and 0 bases at J; junction bases unmatched: 12. This CDR3 is built from 18 residues. The CDR3, as DNA: TGCGCCAGCAGTCAAGCCCCTTGGGACAGCGTTTTGAACACTGAAGCTTTCTTT. Translating gives CASSQAPWDSVLNTEAFF.

J is TRBJ1-4 and V is TRBV6-5; 7 nucleotides agree with TRBD1. The V gene's germline CDR1 is MNHEY and CDR2 SVGAGI. This CDR3 comprises 14 residues. The trim removed 6 bases at V and 7 bases at J, leaving 8 bases unmatched. The CDR3: CASSAGTAGEKLFF. The CDR3 bases are TGTGCCAGCAGCGCCGGGACAGCGGGTGAAAAACTGTTTTTT.

V usage is TRBV6-5 and J usage is TRBJ2-3, with a possible D match to TRBD1 (5 bases). V dropped 2 bases and J dropped 2 bases, with 8 bases sitting between them. CDR1 and CDR2 from the germline V gene are MNHEY and SVGAGI. The CDR3 is made up of 14 amino acids. CDR3 loop: CASSYGAATDTQYF. As DNA, the CDR3 is TGTGCCAGCAGTTACGGGGCAGCCACAGATACGCAGTATTTT.

This sequence joins TRBV5-5 and TRBJ1-5; 9 bases match TRBD1. This CDR3 has 19 residues. V was clipped by 3 bases and J by 0 bases; unmatched bases: 13. The V gene's germline CDR1 is SGHKS and CDR2 YYEKEE (reference sequence). The chain's CDR3 is CASSWGTGLGLGSNQPQHF. CDR3 nucleotide sequence: TGTGCCAGCAGCTGGGGGACAGGGTTGGGTTTAGGTAGCAATCAGCCCCAGCATTTT.

The chain is built from TRBV18 and TRBJ2-7, with D possibly matching TRBD2 (6 bases). In germline, CDR1 is KGHSH, CDR2 LQKENI. V was shortened by 3 bases and J by 11 bases, with 26 bases between the two germline ends. CDR3 length equals 16 residues. CDR3 DNA sequence: TGTGCCAGCTCACCCACTGGGACTGGACGCGCATCGGACGAGTACTTC. Translated: CASSPTGTGRASDEYF. Complete variable domain (other parts from reference TRBV18 and TRBJ2-7): NAGVMQNPRHLVRRRGQEARLRCSPMKGHSHVYWYRQLPEEGLKFMVYLQKENIIDESGMPKERFSAEFPKEGPSILRIQQVVRGDSAAYFCASSPTGTGRASDEYFGPGTRLTVT.

This chain connects TRBV18 to TRBJ1-1, with TRBD1 as a possible D gene (6 bases). This CDR3 is 15 amino acids long. Germline V gene lookup returns CDR1 KGHSH and CDR2 LQKENI. V gave up 1 base and J gave up 2 bases, with 11 bases separating them. The CDR3 nucleotides read TGTGCCAGCTCACCACTATCAGGGGTAAACACTGAAGCTTTCTTT. Its protein product is CASSPLSGVNTEAFF.

V usage is TRBV9 and J usage is TRBJ2-7; the D is unclear. The germline V gene encodes CDR1 SGDLS and CDR2 YYNGEE. CDR3 length: 14 residues. V was clipped by 0 bases and J by 4 bases, with 11 bases between them. CDR3 bases: TGTGCCAGCAGCGTAGATGGCAGGTGGTACGAGCAGTACTTC. Its translation is CASSVDGRWYEQYF.

The chain links TRBV7-7 to TRBJ2-5, with 8 bases lining up with TRBD2. Germline V CDR1 and CDR2: SSHAT, FNYEAQ (reference sequence). CDR3 length: 11 amino acids. The CDR3 region is CASSGGETQYF. The CDR3 DNA sequence: TGTGCTAGTTCGGGAGGGGAGACCCAGTACTTC.

The V and J genes are TRBV10-1 and TRBJ1-2; the match to TRBD1 covers 8 bases. The CDR3 runs 15 residues. V was clipped by 7 bases and J by 5 bases; unmatched bases: 12. Looked up from germline, CDR1 is WNHNN and CDR2 is SYGVQD (reference sequence). The CDR3 here is CASNGRGQMSYGYTF. CDR3 nucleotide sequence: TGCGCCAGCAACGGCAGGGGGCAGATGTCGTATGGCTACACCTTC.

This clone was found a few times. V gene TRBV30 combines with J gene TRBJ1-1; no clear D gene. The CDR3 has 13 amino acids. CDR1 and CDR2 from the germline V gene are GTSNPN and SVGIG (reference sequence). The V end lost 3 bases, the J end lost 1 base, and 9 bases lay between the germline ends. The CDR3 coding sequence is TGTGCCTGGAGACGGACTCAGAACACTGAAGCTTTCTTT. Protein sequence: CAWRRTQNTEAFF.